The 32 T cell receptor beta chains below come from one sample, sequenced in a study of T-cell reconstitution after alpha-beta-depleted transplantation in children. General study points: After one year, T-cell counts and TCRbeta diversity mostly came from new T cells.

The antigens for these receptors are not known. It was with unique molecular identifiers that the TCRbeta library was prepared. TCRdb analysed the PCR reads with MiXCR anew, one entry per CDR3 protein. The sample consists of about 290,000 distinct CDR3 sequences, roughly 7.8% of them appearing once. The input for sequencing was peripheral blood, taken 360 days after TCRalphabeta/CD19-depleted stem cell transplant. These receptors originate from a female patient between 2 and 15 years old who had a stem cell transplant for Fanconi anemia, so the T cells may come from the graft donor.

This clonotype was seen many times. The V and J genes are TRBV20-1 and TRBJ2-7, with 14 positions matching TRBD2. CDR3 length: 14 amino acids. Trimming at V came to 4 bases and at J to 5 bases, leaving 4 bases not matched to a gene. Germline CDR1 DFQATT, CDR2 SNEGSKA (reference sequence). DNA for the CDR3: TGCAGTGCTACTCCGGGACTAGCGGGAGACGAGCAGTACTTC. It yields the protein CSATPGLAGDEQYF.

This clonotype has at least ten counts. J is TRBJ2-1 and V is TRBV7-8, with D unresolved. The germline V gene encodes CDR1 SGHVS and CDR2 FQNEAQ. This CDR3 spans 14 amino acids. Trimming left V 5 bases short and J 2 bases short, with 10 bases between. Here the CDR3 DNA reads TGTGCCAGCAGCCATTCAAAGGCCTACAATGAGCAGTTCTTC. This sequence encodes CASSHSKAYNEQFF.

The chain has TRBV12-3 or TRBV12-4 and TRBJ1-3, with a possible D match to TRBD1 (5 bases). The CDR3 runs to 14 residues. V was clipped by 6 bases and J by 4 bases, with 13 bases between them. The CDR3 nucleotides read TGTGCCAGCAGCTATGGACACCTCGGAAACACCATATATTTT. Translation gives CASSYGHLGNTIYF.

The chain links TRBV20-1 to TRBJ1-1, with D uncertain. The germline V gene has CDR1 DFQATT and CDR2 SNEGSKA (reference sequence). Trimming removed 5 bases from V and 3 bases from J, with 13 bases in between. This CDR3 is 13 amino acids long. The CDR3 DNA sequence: TGCAGTGCTCTGCCCGATAGGGACACTGAAGCTTTCTTT. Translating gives CSALPDRDTEAFF.

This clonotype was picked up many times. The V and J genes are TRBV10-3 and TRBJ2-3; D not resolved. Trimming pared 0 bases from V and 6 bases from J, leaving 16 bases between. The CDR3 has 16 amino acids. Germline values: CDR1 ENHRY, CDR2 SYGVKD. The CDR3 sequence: CAISESGAWSLDTQYF. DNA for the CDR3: TGTGCCATCAGTGAGTCGGGTGCCTGGAGCCTTGATACGCAGTATTTT.

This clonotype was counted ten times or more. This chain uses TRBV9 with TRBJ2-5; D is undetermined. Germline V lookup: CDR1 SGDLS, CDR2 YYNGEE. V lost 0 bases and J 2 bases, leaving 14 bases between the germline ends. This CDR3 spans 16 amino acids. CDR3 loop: CASSVGATIGQETQYF. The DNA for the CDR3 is TGTGCCAGCAGCGTAGGCGCTACCATCGGGCAAGAGACCCAGTACTTC.

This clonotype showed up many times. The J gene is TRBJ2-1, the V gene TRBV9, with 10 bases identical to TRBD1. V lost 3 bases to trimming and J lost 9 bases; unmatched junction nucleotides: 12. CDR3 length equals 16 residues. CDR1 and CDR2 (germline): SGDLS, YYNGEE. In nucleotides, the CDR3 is TGTGCCAGCAGCGCCGCCTCCGGGACAGGGGTATTTGAGCAGTTCTTC. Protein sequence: CASSAASGTGVFEQFF.

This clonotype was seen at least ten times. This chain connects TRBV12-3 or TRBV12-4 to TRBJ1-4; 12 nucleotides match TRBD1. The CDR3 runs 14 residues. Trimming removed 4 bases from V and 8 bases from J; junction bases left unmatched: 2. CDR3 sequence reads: CASSWDRGREKLFF. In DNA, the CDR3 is TGTGCCAGCAGTTGGGACAGGGGGCGCGAAAAACTGTTTTTT.

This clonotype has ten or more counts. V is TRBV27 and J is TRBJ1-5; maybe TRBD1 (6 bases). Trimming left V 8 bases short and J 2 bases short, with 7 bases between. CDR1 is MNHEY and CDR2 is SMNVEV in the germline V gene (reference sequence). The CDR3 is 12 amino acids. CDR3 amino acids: CASRQGNQPQHF. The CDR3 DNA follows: TGTGCCAGCCGACAGGGCAATCAGCCCCAGCATTTT.

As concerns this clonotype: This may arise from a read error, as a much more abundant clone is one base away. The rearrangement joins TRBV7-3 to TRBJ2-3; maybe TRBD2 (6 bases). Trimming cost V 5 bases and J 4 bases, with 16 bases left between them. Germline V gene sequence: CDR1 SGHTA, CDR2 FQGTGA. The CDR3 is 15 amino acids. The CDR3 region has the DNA TGTGCCAGCAGCCCAACTAGCAGGCCCGCAGATACGCAGTATTTT. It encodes CASSPTSRPADTQYF.

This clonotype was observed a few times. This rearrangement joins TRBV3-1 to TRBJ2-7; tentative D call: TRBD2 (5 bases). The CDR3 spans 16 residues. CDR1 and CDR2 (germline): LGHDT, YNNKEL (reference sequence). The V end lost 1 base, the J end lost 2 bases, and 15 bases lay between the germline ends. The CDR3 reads CASSQGPPSSPYEQYF. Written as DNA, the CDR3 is TGTGCCAGCAGCCAAGGACCCCCTAGCTCCCCCTACGAGCAGTACTTC.

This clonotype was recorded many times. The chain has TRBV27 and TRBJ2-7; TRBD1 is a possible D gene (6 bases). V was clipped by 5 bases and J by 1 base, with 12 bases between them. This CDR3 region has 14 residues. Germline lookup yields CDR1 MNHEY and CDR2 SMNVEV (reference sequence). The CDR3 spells CASSPITGSYEQYV. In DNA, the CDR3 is TGTGCCAGCAGTCCAATTACAGGGTCCTACGAGCAGTACGTC.

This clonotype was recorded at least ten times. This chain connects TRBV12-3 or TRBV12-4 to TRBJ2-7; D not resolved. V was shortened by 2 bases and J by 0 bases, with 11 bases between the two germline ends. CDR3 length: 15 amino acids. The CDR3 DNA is TGTGCCAGCAGTTTACAGGCGCGAAGCTCCTACGAGCAGTACTTC. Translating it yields CASSLQARSSYEQYF.

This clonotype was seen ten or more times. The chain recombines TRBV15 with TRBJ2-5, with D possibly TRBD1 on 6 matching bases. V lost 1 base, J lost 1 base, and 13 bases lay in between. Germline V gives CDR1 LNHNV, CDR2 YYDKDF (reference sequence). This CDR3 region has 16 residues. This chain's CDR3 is CATSRVFSTGQETQYF. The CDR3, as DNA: TGTGCCACCAGCAGAGTTTTTTCGACAGGCCAAGAGACCCAGTACTTC.

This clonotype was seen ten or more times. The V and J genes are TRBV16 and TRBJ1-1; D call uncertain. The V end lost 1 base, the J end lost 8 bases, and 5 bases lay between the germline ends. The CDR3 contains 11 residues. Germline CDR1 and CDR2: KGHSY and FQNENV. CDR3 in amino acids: CASSQFREAFF. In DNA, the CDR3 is TGTGCCAGCAGCCAATTCAGGGAAGCTTTCTTT.

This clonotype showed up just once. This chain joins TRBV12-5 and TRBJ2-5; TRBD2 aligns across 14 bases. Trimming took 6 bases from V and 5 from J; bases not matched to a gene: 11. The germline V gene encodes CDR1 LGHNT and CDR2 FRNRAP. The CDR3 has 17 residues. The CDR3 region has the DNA TGTGCTAGTGGCAAGGGACTAGCGGGAGTATGGTCGGAGACCCAGTACTTC. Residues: CASGKGLAGVWSETQYF.

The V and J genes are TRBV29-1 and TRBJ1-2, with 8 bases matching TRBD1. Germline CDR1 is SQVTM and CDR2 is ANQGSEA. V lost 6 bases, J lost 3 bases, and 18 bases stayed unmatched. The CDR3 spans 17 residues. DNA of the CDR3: TGCAGCGTAGACAACCGGGACAGGTTTCAGTCGTACTATGGCTACACCTTC. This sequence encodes CSVDNRDRFQSYYGYTF.

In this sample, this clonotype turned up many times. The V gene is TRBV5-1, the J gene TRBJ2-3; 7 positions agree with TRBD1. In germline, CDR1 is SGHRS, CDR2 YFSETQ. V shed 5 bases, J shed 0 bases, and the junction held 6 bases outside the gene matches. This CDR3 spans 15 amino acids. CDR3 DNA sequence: TGCGCCAGCAGTAGGGGGCAACCTAGCACAGATACGCAGTATTTT. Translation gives CASSRGQPSTDTQYF.

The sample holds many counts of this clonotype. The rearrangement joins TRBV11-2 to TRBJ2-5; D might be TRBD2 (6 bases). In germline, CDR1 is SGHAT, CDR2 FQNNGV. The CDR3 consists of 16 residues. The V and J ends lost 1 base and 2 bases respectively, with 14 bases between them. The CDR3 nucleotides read TGTGCCAGCAGCTTAGGTTCGCTAGGGAGGCAAGAGACCCAGTACTTC. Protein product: CASSLGSLGRQETQYF.

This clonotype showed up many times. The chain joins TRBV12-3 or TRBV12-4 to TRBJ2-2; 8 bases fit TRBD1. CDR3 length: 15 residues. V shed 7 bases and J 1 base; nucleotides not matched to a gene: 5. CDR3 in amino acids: CASTPGTGNTGELFF. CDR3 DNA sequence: TGTGCCAGCACCCCAGGGACAGGGAACACCGGGGAGCTGTTTTTT.

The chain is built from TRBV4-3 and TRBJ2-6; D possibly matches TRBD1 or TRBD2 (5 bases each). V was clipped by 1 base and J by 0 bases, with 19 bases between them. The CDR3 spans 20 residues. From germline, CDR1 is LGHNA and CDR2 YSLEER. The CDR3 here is CASSQVIDGGGSSGANVLTF. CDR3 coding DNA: TGCGCCAGCAGCCAAGTAATTGATGGGGGTGGGAGCTCTGGGGCCAACGTCCTGACTTTC.

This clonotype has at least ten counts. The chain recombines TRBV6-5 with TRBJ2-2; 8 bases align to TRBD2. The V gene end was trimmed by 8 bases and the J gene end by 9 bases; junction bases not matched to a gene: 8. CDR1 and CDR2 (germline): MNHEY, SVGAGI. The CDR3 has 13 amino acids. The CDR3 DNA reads TGTGCCAGCCAAACGGGACTAGGGAGGGAGCTGTTTTTT. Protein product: CASQTGLGRELFF.

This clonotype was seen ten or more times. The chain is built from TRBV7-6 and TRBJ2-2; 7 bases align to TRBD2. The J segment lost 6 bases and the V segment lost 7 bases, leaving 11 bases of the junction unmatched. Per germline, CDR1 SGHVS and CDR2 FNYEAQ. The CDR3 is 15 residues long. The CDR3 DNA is TGTGCCAGCATTCCATCCGGTCTAGCGGCCGGGGAGCTGTTTTTT. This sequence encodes CASIPSGLAAGELFF.

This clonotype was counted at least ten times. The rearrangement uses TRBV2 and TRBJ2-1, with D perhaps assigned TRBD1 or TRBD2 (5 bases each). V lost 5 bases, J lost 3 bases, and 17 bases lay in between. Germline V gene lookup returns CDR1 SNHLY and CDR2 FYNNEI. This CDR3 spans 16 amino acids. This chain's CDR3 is CASSWTGLSLYNEQFF. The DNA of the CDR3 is TGTGCCAGCAGTTGGACGGGGCTCTCCCTCTACAATGAGCAGTTCTTC.

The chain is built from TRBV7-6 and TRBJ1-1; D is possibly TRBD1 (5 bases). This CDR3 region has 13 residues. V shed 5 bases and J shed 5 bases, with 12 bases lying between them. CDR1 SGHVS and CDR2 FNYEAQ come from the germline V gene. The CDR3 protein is CASSPQGWTEAFF. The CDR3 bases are TGTGCCAGCAGCCCCCAGGGTTGGACTGAAGCTTTCTTT.

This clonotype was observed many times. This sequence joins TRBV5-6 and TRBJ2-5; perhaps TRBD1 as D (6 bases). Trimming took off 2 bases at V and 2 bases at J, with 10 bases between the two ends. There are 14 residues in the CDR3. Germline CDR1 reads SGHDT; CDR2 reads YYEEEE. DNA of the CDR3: TGTGCCAGCAGCTTAGGACAGTTACAAGAGACCCAGTACTTC. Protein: CASSLGQLQETQYF.

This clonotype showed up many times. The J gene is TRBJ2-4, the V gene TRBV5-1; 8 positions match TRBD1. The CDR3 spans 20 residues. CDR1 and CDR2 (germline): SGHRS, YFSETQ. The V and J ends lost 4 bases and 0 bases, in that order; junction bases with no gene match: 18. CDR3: CASSQTLQGVPTLAKNIQYF. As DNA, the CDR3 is TGCGCCAGCAGCCAGACATTACAGGGGGTCCCTACCCTAGCCAAAAACATTCAGTACTTC.

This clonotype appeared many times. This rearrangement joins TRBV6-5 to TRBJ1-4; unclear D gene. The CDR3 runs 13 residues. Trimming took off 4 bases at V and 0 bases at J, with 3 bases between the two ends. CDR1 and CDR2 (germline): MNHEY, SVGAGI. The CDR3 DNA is TGTGCCAGCAGTTTTGCAACTAATGAAAAACTGTTTTTT. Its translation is CASSFATNEKLFF.

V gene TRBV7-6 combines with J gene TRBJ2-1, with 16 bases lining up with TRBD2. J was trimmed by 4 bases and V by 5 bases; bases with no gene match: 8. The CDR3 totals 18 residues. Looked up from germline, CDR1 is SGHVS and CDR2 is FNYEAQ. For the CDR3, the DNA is TGTGCCAGCAGCCCGGGACTAGCGGGGGGGAGTGGATACAATGAGCAGTTCTTC. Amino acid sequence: CASSPGLAGGSGYNEQFF.

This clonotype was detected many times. CDR3 DNA sequence: TGTGCCAGCAGCTTAGGACGATCTAACTATGGCTACACCTTC. Translating it yields CASSLGRSNYGYTF. V usage is TRBV7-9 and J usage is TRBJ1-2; D remains ambiguous. The CDR3 consists of 14 residues. CDR1 and CDR2 (germline): SEHNR, FQNEAQ (reference sequence). V gave up 1 base and J gave up 0 bases, with 6 bases separating them.

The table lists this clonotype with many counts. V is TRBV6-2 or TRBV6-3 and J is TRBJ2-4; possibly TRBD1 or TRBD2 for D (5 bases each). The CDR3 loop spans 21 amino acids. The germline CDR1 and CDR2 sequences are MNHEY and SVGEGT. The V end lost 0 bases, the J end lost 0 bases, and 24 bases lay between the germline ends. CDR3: CASSYSPDVGRSLLAKNIQYF. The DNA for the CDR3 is TGTGCCAGCAGTTACTCTCCGGATGTGGGACGTAGCCTACTAGCCAAAAACATTCAGTACTTC.

The CDR3 is CASTRLAGFTDTQYF. CDR3 DNA sequence: TGCGCCAGCACCAGACTAGCGGGGTTTACAGATACGCAGTATTTT. The V call is TRBV5-1, the J call TRBJ2-3, with 11 bases lining up with TRBD2. The J segment lost 3 bases and the V segment lost 6 bases, leaving 6 bases of the junction unmatched. This CDR3 is 15 amino acids long. Germline CDR1 SGHRS, CDR2 YFSETQ. Full variable domain (remainder filled in from reference TRBV5-1 and TRBJ2-3): KAGVTQTPRYLIKTRGQQVTLSCSPISGHRSVSWYQQTPGQGLQFLFEYFSETQRNKGNFPGRFSGRQFSNSRSEMNVSTLELGDSALYLCASTRLAGFTDTQYFGPGTRLTVL.